This T cell receptor beta chain appears in the sequencing data of a study of Graves' ophthalmopathy and Graves' hyperthyroidism. Study-level points and caveats: Distinction of ophthalmopathy from stable hyperthyroidism by a 13-signature model reached nearly 90% sensitivity and 81.08% specificity. The model predicted ophthalmopathy progression with 70.59% sensitivity and approximately 72% specificity. Among expanded thyroid clonotypes above 0.001 frequency, most also occurred in blood.

Patients were excluded if they had other autoimmune diseases or uncontrolled infections, and likewise if pregnancy or lactation applied. CDR1 MNHNS and CDR2 SASEGT come from the germline V gene. The germline V and J ends were trimmed by 7 bases and 0 bases, with 9 bases remaining between them. The CDR3 is 14 residues long. Comment on this clonotype: What it recognizes is unknown.

Amplification from RNA transcripts yielded the TCR beta CDR3 regions. Amplification began with first-round RT-PCR using HTBI primers, then second-round multiplex PCR was performed. Each CDR3 protein is one row after TCRdb ran MiXCR on the multiplex PCR reads. The sample consists of 150,000 to 200,000 distinct CDR3 sequences, 35% to 50% of them appearing once. The sequenced sample consisted of peripheral blood. The origin of this receptor is a man between 25 and 39 years old with Graves' ophthalmopathy. The chain links TRBV6-1 to TRBJ2-2, with D perhaps matching TRBD2 (5 bases). CDR3 coding DNA: TGTGCCAGCAAACGAGGGCCGAACACCGGGGAGCTGTTTTTT. Encoded protein: CASKRGPNTGELFF.